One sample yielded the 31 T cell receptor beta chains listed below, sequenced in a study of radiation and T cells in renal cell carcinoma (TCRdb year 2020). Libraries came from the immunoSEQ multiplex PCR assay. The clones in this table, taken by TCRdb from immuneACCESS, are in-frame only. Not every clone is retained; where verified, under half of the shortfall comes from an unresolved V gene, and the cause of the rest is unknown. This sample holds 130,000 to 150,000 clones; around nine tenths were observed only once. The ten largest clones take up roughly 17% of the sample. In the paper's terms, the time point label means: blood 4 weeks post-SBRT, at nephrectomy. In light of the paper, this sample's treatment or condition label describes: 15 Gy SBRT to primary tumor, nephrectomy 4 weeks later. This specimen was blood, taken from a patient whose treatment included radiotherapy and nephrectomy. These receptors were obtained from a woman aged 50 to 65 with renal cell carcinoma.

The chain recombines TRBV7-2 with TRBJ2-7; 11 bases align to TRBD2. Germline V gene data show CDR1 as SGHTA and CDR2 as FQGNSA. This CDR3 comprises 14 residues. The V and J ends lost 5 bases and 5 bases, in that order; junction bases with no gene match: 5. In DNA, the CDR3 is TGTGCCAGCAGCCCGACTAGCGGGGACAACGAGCAGTACTTC. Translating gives CASSPTSGDNEQYF. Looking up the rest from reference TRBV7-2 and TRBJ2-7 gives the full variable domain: GAGVSQSPSNKVTEKGKDVELRCDPISGHTALYWYRQSLGQGLEFLIYFQGNSAPDKSGLPSDRFSAERTGGSVSTLTIQRTQQEDSAVYLCASSPTSGDNEQYFGPGTRLTVT.

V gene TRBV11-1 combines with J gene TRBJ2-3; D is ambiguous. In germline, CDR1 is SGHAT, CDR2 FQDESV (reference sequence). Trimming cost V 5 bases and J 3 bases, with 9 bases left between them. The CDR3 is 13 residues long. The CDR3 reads CASSQLRTDTQYF. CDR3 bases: TGTGCCAGCAGCCAACTCAGAACAGATACGCAGTATTTT.

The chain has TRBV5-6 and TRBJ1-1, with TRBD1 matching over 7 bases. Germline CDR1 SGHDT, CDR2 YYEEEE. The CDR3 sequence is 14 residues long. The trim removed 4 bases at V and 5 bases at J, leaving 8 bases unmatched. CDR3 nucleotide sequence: TGTGCCAGCAGCAGATACAGGGGCCTGACTGAAGCTTTCTTT. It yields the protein CASSRYRGLTEAFF.

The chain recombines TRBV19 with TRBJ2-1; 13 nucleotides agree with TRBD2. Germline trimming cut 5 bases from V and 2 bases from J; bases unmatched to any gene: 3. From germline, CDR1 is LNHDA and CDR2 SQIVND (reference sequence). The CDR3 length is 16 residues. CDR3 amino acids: CASSRGTSGTYNEQFF. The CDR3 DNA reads TGTGCCAGTAGTCGGGGGACTAGCGGGACCTACAATGAGCAGTTCTTC.

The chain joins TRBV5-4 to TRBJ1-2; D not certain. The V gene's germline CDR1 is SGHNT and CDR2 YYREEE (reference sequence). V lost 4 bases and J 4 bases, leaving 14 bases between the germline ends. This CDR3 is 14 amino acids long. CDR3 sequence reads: CASSQPPEGYGYTF. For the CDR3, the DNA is TGTGCCAGCAGCCAGCCACCCGAGGGCTATGGCTACACCTTC.

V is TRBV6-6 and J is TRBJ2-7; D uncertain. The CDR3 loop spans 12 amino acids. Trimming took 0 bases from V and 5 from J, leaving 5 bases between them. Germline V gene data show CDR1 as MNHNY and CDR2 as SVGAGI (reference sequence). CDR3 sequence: CASSYSSHEQYF. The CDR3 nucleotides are TGTGCCAGCAGTTACTCATCCCACGAGCAGTACTTC.

The CDR3 DNA follows: TGTGCCAGCAGCCAAGGACAGGGAGAGCAGTACTTC. It translates to CASSQGQGEQYF. The chain links TRBV11-1 to TRBJ2-7; the match to TRBD1 covers 8 bases. Germline-derived CDR1 and CDR2 are SGHAT and FQDESV (reference sequence). Trimming removed 5 bases from V and 7 bases from J; junction bases left unmatched: 4. The CDR3 extends over 12 amino acids.

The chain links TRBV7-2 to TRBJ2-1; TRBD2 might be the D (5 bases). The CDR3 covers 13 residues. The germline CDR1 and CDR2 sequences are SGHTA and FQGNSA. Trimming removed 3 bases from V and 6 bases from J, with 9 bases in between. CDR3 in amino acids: CASSFGVGNEQFF. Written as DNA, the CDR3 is TGTGCCAGCAGCTTCGGGGTCGGCAATGAGCAGTTCTTC.

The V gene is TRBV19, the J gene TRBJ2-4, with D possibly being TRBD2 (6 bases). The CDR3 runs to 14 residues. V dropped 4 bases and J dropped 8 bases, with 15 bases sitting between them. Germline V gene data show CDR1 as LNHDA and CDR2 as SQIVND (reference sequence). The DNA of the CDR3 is TGTGCCAGTAGTACTTCTAGGACGGGGGACATTCAGTACTTC. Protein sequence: CASSTSRTGDIQYF.

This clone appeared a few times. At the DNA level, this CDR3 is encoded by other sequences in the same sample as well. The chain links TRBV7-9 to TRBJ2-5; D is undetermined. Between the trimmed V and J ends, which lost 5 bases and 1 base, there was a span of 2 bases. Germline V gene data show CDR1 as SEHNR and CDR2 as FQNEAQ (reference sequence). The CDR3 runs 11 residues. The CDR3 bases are TGTGCCAGCAGCCCCCAAGAGACCCAGTACTTC. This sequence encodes CASSPQETQYF.

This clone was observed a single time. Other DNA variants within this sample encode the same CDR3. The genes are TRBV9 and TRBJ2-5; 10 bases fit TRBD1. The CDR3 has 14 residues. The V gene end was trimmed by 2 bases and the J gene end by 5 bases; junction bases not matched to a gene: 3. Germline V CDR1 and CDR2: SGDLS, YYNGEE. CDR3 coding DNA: TGTGCCAGCAGCGTTGACAGGGGGCGTGAGACCCAGTACTTC. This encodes CASSVDRGRETQYF. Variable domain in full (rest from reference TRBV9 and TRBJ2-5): DSGVTQTPKHLITATGQRVTLRCSPRSGDLSVYWYQQSLDQGLQFLIQYYNGEERAKGNILERFSAQQFPDLHSELNLSSLELGDSALYFCASSVDRGRETQYFGPGTRLLVL.

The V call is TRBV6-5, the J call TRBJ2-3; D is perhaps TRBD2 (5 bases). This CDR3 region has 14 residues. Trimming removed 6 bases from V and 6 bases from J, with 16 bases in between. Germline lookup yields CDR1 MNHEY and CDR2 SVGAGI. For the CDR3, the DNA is TGTGCCAGCAGAAGAGTCGGCGGGTCGGATACGCAGTATTTT. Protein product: CASRRVGGSDTQYF.

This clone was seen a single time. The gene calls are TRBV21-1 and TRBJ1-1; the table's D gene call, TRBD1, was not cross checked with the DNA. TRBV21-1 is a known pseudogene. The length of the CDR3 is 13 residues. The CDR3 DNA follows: TGTGCCAGCAGCAAAGGGCGGACAGACGAAGCTTTCTTT. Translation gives CASSKGRTDEAFF.

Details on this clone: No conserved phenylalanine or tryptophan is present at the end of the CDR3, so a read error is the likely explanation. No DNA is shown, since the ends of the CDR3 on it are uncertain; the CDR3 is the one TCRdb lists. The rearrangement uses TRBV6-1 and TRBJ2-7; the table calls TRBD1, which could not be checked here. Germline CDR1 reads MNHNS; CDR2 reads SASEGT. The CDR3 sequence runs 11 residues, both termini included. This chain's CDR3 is CASREMGSGAL.

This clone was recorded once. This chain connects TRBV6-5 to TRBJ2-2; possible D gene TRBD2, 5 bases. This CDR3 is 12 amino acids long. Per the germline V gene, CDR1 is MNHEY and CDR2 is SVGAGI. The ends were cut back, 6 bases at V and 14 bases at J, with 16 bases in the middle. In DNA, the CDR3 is TGTGCCAGCAGGGACGCGGACCGGGGACTGTTTTTT. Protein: CASRDADRGLFF.

CDR3 amino acids: CASSLGTASFREGEQFF. CDR3 in DNA: TGTGCCAGCAGCTTGGGGACAGCATCCTTCCGTGAAGGTGAGCAGTTCTTC. The chain combines TRBV5-4 with TRBJ2-1, with TRBD1 as a possible D gene (6 bases). Germline V gives CDR1 SGHNT, CDR2 YYREEE (reference sequence). This CDR3 comprises 17 residues. The V end was cut by 0 bases, the J end by 9 bases, with 22 bases between. The full variable domain, in which reference TRBV5-4 and TRBJ2-1 provide the parts outside the CDR3, is ETGVTQSPTHLIKTRGQQVTLRCSSQSGHNTVSWYQQALGQGPQFIFQYYREEENGRGNFPPRFSGLQFPNYSSELNVNALELDDSALYLCASSLGTASFREGEQFFGPGTRLTVL.

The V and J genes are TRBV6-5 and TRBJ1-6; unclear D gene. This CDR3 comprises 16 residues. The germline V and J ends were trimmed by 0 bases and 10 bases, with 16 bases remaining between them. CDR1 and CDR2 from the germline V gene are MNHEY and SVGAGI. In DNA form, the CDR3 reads TGTGCCAGCAGTTACTCGAGTAAGGGTAGGGAGTCACCCCTCCACTTT. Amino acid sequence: CASSYSSKGRESPLHF.

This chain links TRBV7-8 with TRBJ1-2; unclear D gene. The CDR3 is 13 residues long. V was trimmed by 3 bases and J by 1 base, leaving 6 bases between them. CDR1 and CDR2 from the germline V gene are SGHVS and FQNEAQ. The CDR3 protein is CASSFRDNYGYTF. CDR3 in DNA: TGTGCCAGCAGCTTCAGAGATAACTATGGCTACACCTTC.

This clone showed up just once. CDR3 bases: TGTGCCAGCAGCGTTTCTAGCGGGGCGTCCTACGAGCAGTACTTC. Amino acid sequence: CASSVSSGASYEQYF. The chain links TRBV9 to TRBJ2-7; 9 bases map to TRBD2. Germline CDR1 SGDLS, CDR2 YYNGEE. The CDR3 contains 15 residues. The ends lost 2 bases at V and 1 base at J; junction bases unmatched: 4.

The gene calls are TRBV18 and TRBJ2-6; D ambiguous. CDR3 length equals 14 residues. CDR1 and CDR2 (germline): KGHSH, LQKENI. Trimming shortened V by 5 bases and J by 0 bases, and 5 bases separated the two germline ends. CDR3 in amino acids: CASSSDSGANVLTF. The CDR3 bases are TGTGCCAGCTCATCAGACTCTGGGGCCAACGTCCTGACTTTC.

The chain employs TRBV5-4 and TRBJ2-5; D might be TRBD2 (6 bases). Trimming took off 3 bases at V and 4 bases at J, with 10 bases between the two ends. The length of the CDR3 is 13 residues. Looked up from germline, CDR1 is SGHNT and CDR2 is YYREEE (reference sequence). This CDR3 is CASSWEEGETQYF. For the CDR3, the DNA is TGTGCCAGCAGCTGGGAGGAGGGAGAGACCCAGTACTTC.

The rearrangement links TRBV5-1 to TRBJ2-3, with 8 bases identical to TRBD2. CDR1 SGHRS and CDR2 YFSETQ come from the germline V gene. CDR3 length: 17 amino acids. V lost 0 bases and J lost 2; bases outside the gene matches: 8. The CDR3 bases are TGCGCCAGCAGCTTGGATCCGGGAGGGGGTAACACAGATACGCAGTATTTT. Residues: CASSLDPGGGNTDTQYF.

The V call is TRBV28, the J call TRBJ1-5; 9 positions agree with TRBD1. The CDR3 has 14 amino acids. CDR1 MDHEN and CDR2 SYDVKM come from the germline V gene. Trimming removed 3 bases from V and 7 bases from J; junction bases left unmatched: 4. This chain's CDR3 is CASSFDRGRQPQHF. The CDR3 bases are TGTGCCAGCAGTTTTGACAGGGGGAGGCAGCCCCAGCATTTT.

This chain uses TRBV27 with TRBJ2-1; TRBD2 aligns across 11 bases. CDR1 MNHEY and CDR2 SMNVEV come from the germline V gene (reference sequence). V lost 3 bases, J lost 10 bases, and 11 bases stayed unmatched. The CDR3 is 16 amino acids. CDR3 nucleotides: TGTGCCAGCAGTTTGTCGGGACTAGCGGACTTGGGAGAGCAGTTCTTC. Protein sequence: CASSLSGLADLGEQFF.

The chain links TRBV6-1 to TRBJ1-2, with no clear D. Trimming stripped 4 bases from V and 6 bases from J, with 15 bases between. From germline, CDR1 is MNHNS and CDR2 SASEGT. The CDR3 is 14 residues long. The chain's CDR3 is CASSGVMPGHGYTF. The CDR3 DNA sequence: TGTGCCAGCAGTGGGGTGATGCCCGGACATGGCTACACCTTC.

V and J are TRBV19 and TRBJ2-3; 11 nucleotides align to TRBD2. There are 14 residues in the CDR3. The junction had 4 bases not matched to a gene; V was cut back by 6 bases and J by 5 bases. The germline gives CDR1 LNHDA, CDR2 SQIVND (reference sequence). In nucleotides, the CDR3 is TGTGCCAGTAGCACGACTAGCGGGATAGATACGCAGTATTTT. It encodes CASSTTSGIDTQYF.

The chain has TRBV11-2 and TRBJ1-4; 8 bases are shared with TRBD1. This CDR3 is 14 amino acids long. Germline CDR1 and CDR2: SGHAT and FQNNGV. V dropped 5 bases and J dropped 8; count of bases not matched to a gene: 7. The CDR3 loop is CASSRPAGGEKLFF. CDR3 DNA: TGTGCCAGCAGCCGACCGGCAGGGGGCGAAAAACTGTTTTTT.

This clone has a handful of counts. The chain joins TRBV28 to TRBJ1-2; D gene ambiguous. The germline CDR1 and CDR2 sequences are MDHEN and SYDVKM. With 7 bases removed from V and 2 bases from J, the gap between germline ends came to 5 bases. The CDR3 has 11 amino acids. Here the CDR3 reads CASTENYGYTF. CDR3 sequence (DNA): TGTGCCAGCACGGAAAACTATGGCTACACCTTC.

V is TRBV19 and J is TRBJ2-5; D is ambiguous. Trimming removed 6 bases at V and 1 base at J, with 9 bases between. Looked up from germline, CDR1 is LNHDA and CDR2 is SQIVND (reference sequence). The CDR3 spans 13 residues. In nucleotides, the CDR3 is TGTGCCAGTAGCAACCTAATCCAAGAGACCCAGTACTTC. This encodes CASSNLIQETQYF.

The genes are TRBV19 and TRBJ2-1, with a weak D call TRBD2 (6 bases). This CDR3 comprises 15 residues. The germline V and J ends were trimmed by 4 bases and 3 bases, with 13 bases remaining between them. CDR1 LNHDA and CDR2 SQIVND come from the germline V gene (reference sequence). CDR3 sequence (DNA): TGTGCCAGTAGTACCGGAAGCGGGCGCTACAATGAGCAGTTCTTC. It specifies CASSTGSGRYNEQFF.

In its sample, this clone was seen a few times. The CDR3 bases are TGTGCCAGTACCGCGCGGCCGTCTAATGAAAAACTGTTTTTT. Translating it yields CASTARPSNEKLFF. The rearrangement uses TRBV19 and TRBJ1-4, with D uncertain. CDR1 and CDR2 (germline): LNHDA, SQIVND (reference sequence). V lost 7 bases to trimming and J lost 3 bases, with 12 bases between them. The CDR3 covers 14 residues.